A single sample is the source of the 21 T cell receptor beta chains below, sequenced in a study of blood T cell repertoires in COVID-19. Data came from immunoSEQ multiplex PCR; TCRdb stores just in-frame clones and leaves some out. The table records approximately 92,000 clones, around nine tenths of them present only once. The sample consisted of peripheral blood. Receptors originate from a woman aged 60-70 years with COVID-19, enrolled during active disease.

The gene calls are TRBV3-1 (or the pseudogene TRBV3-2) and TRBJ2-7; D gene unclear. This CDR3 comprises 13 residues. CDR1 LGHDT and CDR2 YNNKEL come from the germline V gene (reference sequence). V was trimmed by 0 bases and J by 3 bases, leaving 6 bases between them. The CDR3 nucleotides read TGTGCCAGCAGCCAAGAAGTAGACTACGAGCAGTACTTC. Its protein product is CASSQEVDYEQYF.

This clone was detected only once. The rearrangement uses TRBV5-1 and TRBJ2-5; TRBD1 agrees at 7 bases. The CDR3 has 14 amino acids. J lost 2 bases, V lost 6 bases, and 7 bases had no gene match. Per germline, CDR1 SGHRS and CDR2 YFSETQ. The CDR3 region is CASKGQPEQETQYF. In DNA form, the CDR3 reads TGCGCCAGCAAGGGACAGCCAGAACAAGAGACCCAGTACTTC.

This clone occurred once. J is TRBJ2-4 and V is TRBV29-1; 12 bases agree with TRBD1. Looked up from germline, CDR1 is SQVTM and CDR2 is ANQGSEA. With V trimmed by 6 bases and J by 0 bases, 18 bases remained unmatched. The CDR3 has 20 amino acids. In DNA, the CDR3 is TGCAGCGTAGACTGCCTGGGGACAGGGGGCAGGAGGGGAGCCAAAAACATTCAGTACTTC. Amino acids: CSVDCLGTGGRRGAKNIQYF.

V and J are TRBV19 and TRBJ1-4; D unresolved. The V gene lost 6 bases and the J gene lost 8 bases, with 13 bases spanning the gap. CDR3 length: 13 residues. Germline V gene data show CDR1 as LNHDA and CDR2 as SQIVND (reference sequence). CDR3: CASRLEAQEKLFF. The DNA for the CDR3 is TGTGCCAGTAGGCTGGAGGCGCAGGAAAAACTGTTTTTT.

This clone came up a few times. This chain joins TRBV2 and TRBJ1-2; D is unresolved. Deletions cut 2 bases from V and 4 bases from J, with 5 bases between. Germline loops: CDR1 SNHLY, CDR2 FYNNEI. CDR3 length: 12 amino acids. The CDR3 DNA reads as TGTGCCAGCAGTGAAAACGGCTATGGCTACACCTTC. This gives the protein CASSENGYGYTF.

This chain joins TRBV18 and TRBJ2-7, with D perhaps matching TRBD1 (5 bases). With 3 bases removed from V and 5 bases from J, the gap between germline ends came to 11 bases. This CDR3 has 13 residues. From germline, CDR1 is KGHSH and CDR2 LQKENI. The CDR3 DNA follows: TGTGCCAGCTCACCTGGGCAGGGTAACGAGCAGTACTTC. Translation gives CASSPGQGNEQYF. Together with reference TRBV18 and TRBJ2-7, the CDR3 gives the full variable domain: NAGVMQNPRHLVRRRGQEARLRCSPMKGHSHVYWYRQLPEEGLKFMVYLQKENIIDESGMPKERFSAEFPKEGPSILRIQQVVRGDSAAYFCASSPGQGNEQYFGPGTRLTVT.

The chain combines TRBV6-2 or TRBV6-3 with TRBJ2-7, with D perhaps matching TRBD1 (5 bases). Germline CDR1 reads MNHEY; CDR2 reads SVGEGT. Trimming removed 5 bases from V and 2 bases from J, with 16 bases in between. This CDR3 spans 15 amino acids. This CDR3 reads CASSTAGSGTYEQYF. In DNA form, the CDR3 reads TGTGCCAGCAGTACCGCAGGGTCTGGGACCTACGAGCAGTACTTC.

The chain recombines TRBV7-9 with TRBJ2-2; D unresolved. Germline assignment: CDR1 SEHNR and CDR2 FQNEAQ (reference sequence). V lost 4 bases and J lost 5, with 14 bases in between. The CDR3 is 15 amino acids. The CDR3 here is CASSSRGSVTGELFF. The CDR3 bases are TGTGCCAGCAGCTCGAGAGGCAGTGTGACCGGGGAGCTGTTTTTT.

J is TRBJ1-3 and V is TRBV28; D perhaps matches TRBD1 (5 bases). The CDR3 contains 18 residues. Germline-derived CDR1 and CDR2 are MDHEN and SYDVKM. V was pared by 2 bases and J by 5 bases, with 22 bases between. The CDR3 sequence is CASSLNLISGDYRNTIYF. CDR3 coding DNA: TGTGCCAGCAGTTTAAACTTGATTTCGGGGGATTATCGAAACACCATATATTTT. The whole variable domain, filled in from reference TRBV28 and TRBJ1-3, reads DVKVTQSSRYLVKRTGEKVFLECVQDMDHENMFWYRQDPGLGLRLIYFSYDVKMKEKGDIPEGYSVSREKKERFSLILESASTNQTSMYLCASSLNLISGDYRNTIYFGEGSWLTVV.

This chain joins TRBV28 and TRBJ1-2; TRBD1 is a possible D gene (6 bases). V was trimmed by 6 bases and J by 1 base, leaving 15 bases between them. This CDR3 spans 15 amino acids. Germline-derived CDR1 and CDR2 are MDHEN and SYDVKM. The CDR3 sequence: CASSLAGTLNYGYTF. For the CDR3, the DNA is TGTGCCAGCAGCCTTGCCGGGACACTTAACTATGGCTACACCTTC.

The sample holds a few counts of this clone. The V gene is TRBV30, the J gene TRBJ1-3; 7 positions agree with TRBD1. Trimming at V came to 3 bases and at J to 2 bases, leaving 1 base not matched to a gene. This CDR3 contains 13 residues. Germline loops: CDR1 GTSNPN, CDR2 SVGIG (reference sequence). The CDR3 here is CAWRQGPGNTIYF. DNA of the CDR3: TGTGCCTGGAGACAGGGGCCTGGAAACACCATATATTTT. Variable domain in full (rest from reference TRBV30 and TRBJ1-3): SQTIHQWPATLVQPVGSPLSLECTVEGTSNPNLYWYRQAAGRGLQLLFYSVGIGQISSEVPQNLSASRPQDRQFILSSKKLLLSDSGFYLCAWRQGPGNTIYFGEGSWLTVV.

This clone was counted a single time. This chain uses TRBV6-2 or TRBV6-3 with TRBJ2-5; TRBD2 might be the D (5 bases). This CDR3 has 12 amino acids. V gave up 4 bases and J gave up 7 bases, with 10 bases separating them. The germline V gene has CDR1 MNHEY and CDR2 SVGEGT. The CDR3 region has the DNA TGTGCCAGCAGTTGGGCCCGGGGGACCCAGTACTTC. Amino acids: CASSWARGTQYF.

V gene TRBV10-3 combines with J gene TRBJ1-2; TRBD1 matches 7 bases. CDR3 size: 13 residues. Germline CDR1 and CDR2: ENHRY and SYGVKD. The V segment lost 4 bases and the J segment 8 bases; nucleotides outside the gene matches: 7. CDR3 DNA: TGTGCCATCAGTGGGGACAGTATAGGAGGCTACACCTTC. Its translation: CAISGDSIGGYTF.

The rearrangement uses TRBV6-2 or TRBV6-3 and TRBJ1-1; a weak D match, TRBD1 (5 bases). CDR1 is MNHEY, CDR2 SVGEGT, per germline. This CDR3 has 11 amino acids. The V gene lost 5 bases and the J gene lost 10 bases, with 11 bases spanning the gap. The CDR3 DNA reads TGTGCCAGCAGTCGGTCGGGGGGAGCTTTCTTT. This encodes CASSRSGGAFF.

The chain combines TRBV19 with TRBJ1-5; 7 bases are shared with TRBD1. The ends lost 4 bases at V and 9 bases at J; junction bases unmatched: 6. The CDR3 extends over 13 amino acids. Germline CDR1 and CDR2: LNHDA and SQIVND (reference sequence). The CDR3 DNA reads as TGTGCCAGTAGTAGGGGGACAGATAGGCCCCAGCATTTT. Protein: CASSRGTDRPQHF.

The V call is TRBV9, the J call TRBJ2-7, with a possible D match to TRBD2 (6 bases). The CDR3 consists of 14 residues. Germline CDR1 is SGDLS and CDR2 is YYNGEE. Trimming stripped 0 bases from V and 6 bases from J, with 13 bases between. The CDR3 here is CASSVAGRSGEQYF. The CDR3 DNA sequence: TGTGCCAGCAGCGTAGCGGGGAGGTCAGGCGAGCAGTACTTC. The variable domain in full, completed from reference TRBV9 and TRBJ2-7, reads DSGVTQTPKHLITATGQRVTLRCSPRSGDLSVYWYQQSLDQGLQFLIQYYNGEERAKGNILERFSAQQFPDLHSELNLSSLELGDSALYFCASSVAGRSGEQYFGPGTRLTVT.

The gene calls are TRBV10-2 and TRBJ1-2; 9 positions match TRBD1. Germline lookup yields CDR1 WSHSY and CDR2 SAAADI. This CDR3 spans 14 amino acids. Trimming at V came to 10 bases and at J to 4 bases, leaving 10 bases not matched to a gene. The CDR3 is CATQPGTGIYGYTF. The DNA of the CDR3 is TGCGCCACCCAGCCCGGGACAGGGATCTATGGCTACACCTTC.

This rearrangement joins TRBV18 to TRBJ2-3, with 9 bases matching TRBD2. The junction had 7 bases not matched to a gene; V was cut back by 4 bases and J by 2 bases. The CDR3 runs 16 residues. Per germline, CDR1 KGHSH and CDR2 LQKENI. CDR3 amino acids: CASSQSGGPVTDTQYF. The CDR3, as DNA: TGTGCCAGCTCACAGAGCGGGGGGCCTGTCACAGATACGCAGTATTTT.

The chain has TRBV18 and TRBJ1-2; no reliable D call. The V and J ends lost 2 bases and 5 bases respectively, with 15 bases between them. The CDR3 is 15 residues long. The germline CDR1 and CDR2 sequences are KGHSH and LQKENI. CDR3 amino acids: CASSPYLPGSYGYTF. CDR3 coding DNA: TGTGCCAGCTCACCATATCTCCCGGGAAGTTATGGCTACACCTTC.

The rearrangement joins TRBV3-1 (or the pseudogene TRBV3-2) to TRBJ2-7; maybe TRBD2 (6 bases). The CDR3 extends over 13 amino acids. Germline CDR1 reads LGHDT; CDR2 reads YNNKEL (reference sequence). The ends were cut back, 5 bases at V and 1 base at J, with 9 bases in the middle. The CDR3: CASSWDLSYEQYF. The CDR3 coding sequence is TGTGCCAGCAGCTGGGACTTGTCCTACGAGCAGTACTTC.

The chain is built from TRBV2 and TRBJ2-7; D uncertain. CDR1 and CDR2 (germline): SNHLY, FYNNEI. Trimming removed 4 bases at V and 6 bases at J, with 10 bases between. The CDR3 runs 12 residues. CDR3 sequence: CASSGLQTEQYF. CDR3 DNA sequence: TGTGCCAGCAGTGGGTTACAGACCGAGCAGTACTTC.